The 31 T cell receptor beta chains below were found in one sample sequenced in a study of graft-versus-host responses after intestinal transplantation. Their target antigens are unknown. TCRdb keeps only in-frame clones here, not all; method: immunoSEQ multiplex PCR. The table has some 100,000 clones, roughly 90% seen once. The specimen was unstimulated CD8+ T cells sorted from spleen or lymph node cells, collected before transplant. These receptors came from a human donor who was the organ donor for an intestinal transplant.

CDR3 coding DNA: TGTGCCAGCAGCTTATCTGGACAGGGCTACGAGCAGTACTTC. Translated: CASSLSGQGYEQYF. The genes are TRBV7-9 and TRBJ2-7; 8 positions match TRBD1. Trimming at V came to 2 bases and at J to 3 bases, leaving 3 bases not matched to a gene. Germline CDR1 and CDR2: SEHNR and FQNEAQ (reference sequence). CDR3 length equals 14 residues.

The J gene is TRBJ1-1, the V gene TRBV13; 7 positions agree with TRBD1. The germline CDR1 and CDR2 sequences are PRHDT and FYEKMQ (reference sequence). The CDR3 sequence is 14 residues long. The J segment lost 6 bases and the V segment lost 2 bases, leaving 6 bases of the junction unmatched. The CDR3 DNA is TGTGCCAGCAGCTTATTTAAGGGGGCCTCTGAAGCTTTCTTT. It encodes CASSLFKGASEAFF.

The chain recombines TRBV5-1 with TRBJ2-7, with D tentatively TRBD2 (6 bases). The CDR3 loop spans 13 amino acids. Germline CDR1 is SGHRS and CDR2 is YFSETQ. V was shortened by 8 bases and J by 4 bases, with 16 bases between the two germline ends. This chain's CDR3 is CASTGDRIYEQYF. Written as DNA, the CDR3 is TGCGCCAGTACGGGAGACAGAATTTACGAGCAGTACTTC.

This rearrangement joins TRBV7-9 to TRBJ1-2; D remains ambiguous. The germline V and J ends were trimmed by 0 bases and 3 bases, with 11 bases remaining between them. Germline CDR1 is SEHNR and CDR2 is FQNEAQ (reference sequence). The CDR3 spans 15 residues. CDR3 nucleotide sequence: TGTGCCAGCAGCTTAGCGCATCTGGAGTACTATGGCTACACCTTC. Encoded protein: CASSLAHLEYYGYTF.

The V and J genes are TRBV11-2 and TRBJ2-2; 13 bases are shared with TRBD2. Germline V lookup: CDR1 SGHAT, CDR2 FQNNGV. There are 16 residues in the CDR3. V shed 7 bases and J 8 bases; nucleotides not matched to a gene: 10. The CDR3 here is CASNSGLAGARGELFF. The CDR3 nucleotides read TGTGCCAGCAACTCAGGACTAGCGGGGGCCAGGGGGGAGCTGTTTTTT.

The chain couples TRBV6-1 to TRBJ2-5; 9 bases agree with TRBD1. Losses at the gene ends were 3 bases for V and 7 bases for J; bases not matched to a gene: 9. Germline lookup yields CDR1 MNHNS and CDR2 SASEGT. This CDR3 has 15 amino acids. The CDR3 DNA follows: TGTGCCAGCAGTGAGTTTTGGACAGGGGCCGGGACCCAGTACTTC. Translation gives CASSEFWTGAGTQYF.

V and J are TRBV12-5 and TRBJ1-4; TRBD1 aligns across 7 bases. V gave up 4 bases and J gave up 5 bases; unmatched junction bases: 4. Germline CDR1 LGHNT, CDR2 FRNRAP. This CDR3 is 14 amino acids long. The chain's CDR3 is CASGSGRGNEKLFF. The CDR3 nucleotides are TGTGCTAGTGGTTCGGGCAGGGGGAATGAAAAACTGTTTTTT.

This clone was counted a single time. The chain is built from TRBV28 and TRBJ2-6; D is ambiguous. CDR1 and CDR2 from the germline V gene are MDHEN and SYDVKM. Deletions cut 9 bases from V and 2 bases from J, with 11 bases between. CDR3 length: 14 amino acids. The CDR3 sequence: CASSMLAGANVLTF. CDR3 coding DNA: TGTGCCAGTTCTATGCTGGCTGGGGCCAACGTCCTGACTTTC.

This rearrangement joins TRBV19 to TRBJ2-7, with D maybe TRBD1 (5 bases). The V end was cut by 3 bases, the J end by 4 bases, with 13 bases between. Germline lookup yields CDR1 LNHDA and CDR2 SQIVND (reference sequence). The CDR3 length is 14 residues. DNA of the CDR3: TGTGCCAGTAGTATGGCAGGGCGTTTATACGAGCAGTACTTC. Encoded protein: CASSMAGRLYEQYF.

This sequence joins TRBV5-1 and TRBJ1-4; D remains ambiguous. V lost 7 bases and J 7 bases, leaving 14 bases between the germline ends. Per the germline V gene, CDR1 is SGHRS and CDR2 is YFSETQ. The CDR3 has 13 residues. CDR3 region: CASRRKFSEKLFF. The CDR3 region has the DNA TGCGCCAGCCGCCGAAAATTTAGTGAAAAACTGTTTTTT.

V usage is TRBV2 and J usage is TRBJ1-1; TRBD1 might be the D (6 bases). This CDR3 has 14 amino acids. V lost 6 bases, J lost 0 bases, and 11 bases lay in between. Germline V CDR1 and CDR2: SNHLY, FYNNEI. CDR3 DNA: TGTGCCAGCAGGAAGGACAGCTTGAACACTGAAGCTTTCTTT. Protein product: CASRKDSLNTEAFF.

The rearrangement uses TRBV28 and TRBJ2-1; D is unclear. This CDR3 spans 11 amino acids. V gave up 5 bases and J gave up 10 bases, with 9 bases separating them. Germline V lookup: CDR1 MDHEN, CDR2 SYDVKM. The CDR3 protein is CASSARREQFF. The CDR3 nucleotides are TGTGCCAGCAGTGCCCGCCGGGAGCAGTTCTTC.

This clone was counted a single time. V is TRBV23-1 and J is TRBJ2-3, with D possibly matching TRBD1 (6 bases). TRBV23-1 is flagged as an ORF with uncertain function. This CDR3 has 17 amino acids. V was pared by 3 bases and J by 0 bases, with 16 bases between. In DNA, the CDR3 is TGCGCCAGCAGTCAGTCAGACAGGTGCCTTAGCACAGATACGCAGTATTTT. Its translation is CASSQSDRCLSTDTQYF.

The CDR3 here is CAWRQGSAGELFF. The CDR3 DNA sequence: TGTGCCTGGAGGCAGGGTTCCGCCGGGGAGCTGTTTTTT. The chain carries TRBV30 and TRBJ2-2, with D tentatively TRBD1 (5 bases). This CDR3 comprises 13 residues. The V end lost 3 bases, the J end lost 6 bases, and 11 bases lay between the germline ends. Looked up from germline, CDR1 is GTSNPN and CDR2 is SVGIG (reference sequence).

V gene TRBV6-6 combines with J gene TRBJ1-6; no reliable D call. The CDR3 is made up of 15 amino acids. Germline V gene lookup returns CDR1 MNHNY and CDR2 SVGAGI (reference sequence). The ends were cut back, 4 bases at V and 10 bases at J, with 17 bases in the middle. Here the CDR3 reads CASSFVGVSESPLHF. The CDR3 nucleotides read TGTGCCAGCAGTTTCGTCGGTGTCTCCGAATCACCCCTCCACTTT.

CDR3: CASSDTSGAYNEQFF. For the CDR3, the DNA is TGTGCCAGCAGTGATACTAGCGGGGCCTACAATGAGCAGTTCTTC. This chain uses TRBV2 with TRBJ2-1; 10 bases line up with TRBD2. The CDR3 sequence is 15 residues long. Per the germline V gene, CDR1 is SNHLY and CDR2 is FYNNEI. Germline trimming cut 3 bases from V and 2 bases from J; bases unmatched to any gene: 1.

The gene calls are TRBV4-2 and TRBJ2-1; 10 positions agree with TRBD2. With V trimmed by 8 bases and J by 8 bases, 12 bases remained unmatched. The CDR3 consists of 15 residues. Germline V gene lookup returns CDR1 LGHNA and CDR2 YNFKEQ. The CDR3 nucleotides read TGTGCCAGCGGGGGGGGTCCTAGCGGGAGTGATGAGCAGTTCTTC. This codes for CASGGGPSGSDEQFF.

V is TRBV19 and J is TRBJ1-2; 7 bases agree with TRBD1. The V gene end was trimmed by 4 bases and the J gene end by 6 bases; junction bases not matched to a gene: 8. The CDR3 has 14 residues. The germline CDR1 and CDR2 sequences are LNHDA and SQIVND (reference sequence). CDR3 loop: CASSSWGTADGYTF. The DNA of the CDR3 is TGTGCCAGTAGTAGTTGGGGGACAGCTGATGGCTACACCTTC.

The CDR3: CAWSVDSSGFSDTQYF. In DNA, the CDR3 is TGTGCCTGGAGTGTCGACTCTAGCGGTTTCTCAGATACGCAGTATTTT. The chain has TRBV30 and TRBJ2-3; TRBD2 matches at 7 bases. The CDR3 sequence is 16 residues long. In germline, CDR1 is GTSNPN, CDR2 SVGIG (reference sequence). Germline trimming cut 0 bases from V and 4 bases from J; bases unmatched to any gene: 10.

The chain is built from TRBV27 and TRBJ1-1; 9 positions agree with TRBD1. CDR1 and CDR2 (germline): MNHEY, SMNVEV (reference sequence). V lost 4 bases, J lost 4 bases, and 4 bases stayed unmatched. This CDR3 has 14 residues. In DNA, the CDR3 is TGTGCCAGCAGTTCTGGACAGGGGAGCACTGAAGCTTTCTTT. Protein: CASSSGQGSTEAFF.

This clone was seen once. The chain employs TRBV25-1 and TRBJ2-7, with TRBD1 matching 8 bases. Losses at the gene ends were 4 bases for V and 3 bases for J; bases not matched to a gene: 14. The germline gives CDR1 MGHDK, CDR2 SYGVNS. The CDR3 has 17 residues. This chain's CDR3 is CASSVDGLTGALYEQYF. The CDR3 nucleotides are TGTGCCAGCAGTGTCGATGGGCTGACAGGGGCACTCTACGAGCAGTACTTC.

The chain is built from TRBV4-2 and TRBJ2-4; possible D gene TRBD2, 6 bases. The CDR3 runs to 18 residues. Germline values: CDR1 LGHNA, CDR2 YNFKEQ. Trimming took 1 base from V and 0 from J, leaving 16 bases between them. CDR3 bases: TGTGCCAGCAGCCAAGCTCTAGGGCCGGGACTAGCCAAAAACATTCAGTACTTC. It yields the protein CASSQALGPGLAKNIQYF.

This sequence joins TRBV4-1 and TRBJ2-3; D might be TRBD1 (5 bases). Germline V gene sequence: CDR1 MGHRA, CDR2 YSYEKL. The CDR3 consists of 18 residues. V lost 0 bases, J lost 10 bases, and 26 bases lay in between. The CDR3 protein is CASSQEDTGAAYLVSQYF. CDR3 bases: TGCGCCAGCAGCCAAGAAGACACAGGAGCAGCCTACCTAGTGTCGCAGTATTTT.

The chain carries TRBV12-5 and TRBJ2-1, with 7 bases fitting TRBD2. The CDR3 loop spans 14 amino acids. Germline CDR1 is LGHNT and CDR2 is FRNRAP. Trimming removed 1 base from V and 15 bases from J; junction bases left unmatched: 12. For the CDR3, the DNA is TGTGCTAGTGGTTTGGCACTCCTGACTAGCCTCCCGTTCTTC. Residues: CASGLALLTSLPFF.

The chain joins TRBV6-5 to TRBJ1-4, with 8 bases aligning to TRBD1. Germline loops: CDR1 MNHEY, CDR2 SVGAGI. Trimming took 2 bases from V and 5 from J; bases not matched to a gene: 7. CDR3 length: 16 amino acids. The CDR3 DNA follows: TGTGCCAGCAGTTACGTCTCCCAGGGGGCAAATGAAAAACTGTTTTTT. Translation gives CASSYVSQGANEKLFF.

The gene calls are TRBV7-9 and TRBJ1-1; 7 nucleotides agree with TRBD1. The CDR3 is made up of 13 amino acids. J lost 8 bases, V lost 0 bases, and 3 bases had no gene match. CDR1 SEHNR and CDR2 FQNEAQ come from the germline V gene (reference sequence). DNA of the CDR3: TGTGCCAGCAGCTTAGCCGAGGGACAGGAAGCTTTCTTT. Amino acids: CASSLAEGQEAFF.

The chain uses TRBV6-5 and TRBJ1-6; TRBD1 agrees at 9 bases. This CDR3 region has 13 residues. The V segment lost 5 bases and the J segment 8 bases; nucleotides outside the gene matches: 1. Germline CDR1 MNHEY, CDR2 SVGAGI. The CDR3 loop reads CASSGQGYSPLHF. The CDR3 nucleotides are TGTGCCAGCAGTGGACAGGGGTATTCACCCCTCCACTTT.

The rearrangement links TRBV16 to TRBJ1-2; the match to TRBD1 covers 12 bases. Germline trimming cut 6 bases from V and 8 bases from J; bases unmatched to any gene: 16. Per germline, CDR1 KGHSY and CDR2 FQNENV. This CDR3 spans 17 amino acids. CDR3 sequence: CASRTLGQGAKSVGYTF. The CDR3 DNA reads as TGTGCCAGCAGAACACTGGGACAGGGGGCGAAGAGCGTCGGCTACACCTTC.

CDR3 nucleotide sequence: TGCAGTGCTAGACAGGGCTACGAGCAGTACTTC. Protein product: CSARQGYEQYF. This chain links TRBV20-1 with TRBJ2-7, with a weak D call TRBD1 (5 bases). The germline V gene encodes CDR1 DFQATT and CDR2 SNEGSKA (reference sequence). The CDR3 runs 11 residues. V lost 2 bases, J lost 3 bases, and 5 bases lay in between.

The V call is TRBV4-1, the J call TRBJ1-5; D is perhaps TRBD1 (5 bases). Between the trimmed V and J ends, which lost 1 base and 2 bases, there was a span of 9 bases. Per germline, CDR1 MGHRA and CDR2 YSYEKL. The CDR3 sequence is 15 residues long. CDR3 amino acids: CASSQVAQGNQPQHF. CDR3 nucleotides: TGCGCCAGCAGCCAAGTCGCACAGGGCAATCAGCCCCAGCATTTT.

The sample holds one count of this clone. V is TRBV2 and J is TRBJ2-1; a weak D match, TRBD1 (5 bases). The CDR3 is made up of 12 amino acids. V was shortened by 7 bases and J by 6 bases, with 10 bases between the two germline ends. Per germline, CDR1 SNHLY and CDR2 FYNNEI. CDR3 bases: TGTGCCAGCACCAGGGCGACCAATGAGCAGTTCTTC. This encodes CASTRATNEQFF.